Below, 18 T cell receptor beta chains from the same sample are listed, as sequenced in a study of blood T cell repertoires in COVID-19. Repertoires were generated with immunoSEQ multiplex PCR, while TCRdb's copy carries only in-frame clones and drops some. In the table there are approximately 57,000 clones, more than 75% of which are singletons. Specimen: peripheral blood. These receptors were taken from a man aged 35 to 55 with active COVID-19.

The chain combines TRBV10-3 with TRBJ2-1; 16 bases match TRBD2. Germline-derived CDR1 and CDR2 are ENHRY and SYGVKD. V gave up 6 bases and J gave up 9 bases; unmatched junction bases: 5. The CDR3 sequence is 15 residues long. Here the CDR3 DNA reads TGTGCCATCAGAGGGACTAGCGGGAGGGCCGGTGAGCAGTTCTTC. Residues: CAIRGTSGRAGEQFF.

The chain couples TRBV5-5 to TRBJ2-1, with D unclear. The CDR3 totals 12 residues. In germline, CDR1 is SGHKS, CDR2 YYEKEE (reference sequence). V shed 0 bases and J shed 8 bases, with 6 bases lying between them. The CDR3 region has the DNA TGTGCCAGCAGCTTGGAAAGAGATGAGCAGTTCTTC. The encoded protein is CASSLERDEQFF. Full variable domain (rest looked up from reference TRBV5-5 and TRBJ2-1): DAGVTQSPTHLIKTRGQQVTLRCSPISGHKSVSWYQQVLGQGPQFIFQYYEKEERGRGNFPDRFSARQFPNYSSELNVNALLLGDSALYLCASSLERDEQFFGPGTRLTVL.

The chain combines TRBV7-2 with TRBJ2-7; 15 nucleotides agree with TRBD2. The germline gives CDR1 SGHTA, CDR2 FQGNSA. J was trimmed by 0 bases and V by 5 bases; bases with no gene match: 8. The CDR3 contains 18 residues. The CDR3 loop reads CASSTGTSGRTVSYEQYF. The CDR3 DNA follows: TGTGCCAGCAGCACCGGGACTAGCGGGAGGACAGTCTCCTACGAGCAGTACTTC.

The chain uses TRBV6-7 and TRBJ1-5, with D possibly matching TRBD1 (5 bases). TRBV6-7 carries the ORF label, with uncertain function. The CDR3 spans 15 residues. Trimming cost V 6 bases and J 0 bases, with 12 bases left between them. CDR3 sequence: CASSHRIFSNQPQHF. The CDR3 DNA follows: TGTGCCAGCAGCCACAGGATTTTTAGCAATCAGCCCCAGCATTTT.

This rearrangement joins TRBV18 to TRBJ2-3; TRBD1 matches 7 bases. Germline CDR1 reads KGHSH; CDR2 reads LQKENI. This CDR3 region has 15 residues. V was pared by 2 bases and J by 1 base, with 3 bases of the junction left unmatched. CDR3 DNA: TGTGCCAGCTCACCAACGAGGGGGCGCACAGATACGCAGTATTTT. Encoded protein: CASSPTRGRTDTQYF.

The chain has TRBV4-2 and TRBJ2-1; possible D gene TRBD2, 7 bases. Trimming took 4 bases from V and 0 from J, leaving 19 bases between them. CDR1 and CDR2 from the germline V gene are LGHNA and YNFKEQ. The CDR3 has 18 amino acids. The CDR3 nucleotides read TGTGCCAGCAGCCCGGAGGGGGGGGGACTCCCCTCCTACAATGAGCAGTTCTTC. Its translation is CASSPEGGGLPSYNEQFF.

This clone was picked up one time. The rearrangement uses TRBV5-4 and TRBJ2-3; 7 nucleotides agree with TRBD2. Trimming took 4 bases from V and 2 from J; bases not matched to a gene: 7. CDR3 length equals 15 residues. Germline assignment: CDR1 SGHNT and CDR2 YYREEE (reference sequence). In nucleotides, the CDR3 is TGTGCCAGCAGCCAGACTAGCCTTCTCACAGATACGCAGTATTTT. Translated, it gives CASSQTSLLTDTQYF. Supplemented by reference TRBV5-4 and TRBJ2-3, the full variable domain reads ETGVTQSPTHLIKTRGQQVTLRCSSQSGHNTVSWYQQALGQGPQFIFQYYREEENGRGNFPPRFSGLQFPNYSSELNVNALELDDSALYLCASSQTSLLTDTQYFGPGTRLTVL.

V is TRBV6-6 and J is TRBJ1-2; a weak D match, TRBD1 (5 bases). V gave up 2 bases and J gave up 7 bases, with 8 bases separating them. The CDR3 covers 12 residues. CDR1 is MNHNY, CDR2 SVGAGI, per germline (reference sequence). The CDR3 DNA is TGTGCCAGCAGTTACGGGCAGGGTGGCTACACCTTC. Translation: CASSYGQGGYTF.

This clone was seen just once. The V and J genes are TRBV2 and TRBJ1-2; possible D gene TRBD1, 6 bases. Germline lookup yields CDR1 SNHLY and CDR2 FYNNEI. Trimming removed 8 bases at V and 5 bases at J, with 27 bases between. The CDR3 is made up of 17 amino acids. CDR3 amino acids: CASSGGGGGGGPYGYTF. DNA of the CDR3: TGTGCCAGCTCTGGGGGGGGCGGCGGCGGCGGACCATATGGCTACACCTTC.

The chain employs TRBV18 and TRBJ2-6, with D tentatively TRBD1 (6 bases). Per germline, CDR1 KGHSH and CDR2 LQKENI. V lost 6 bases to trimming and J lost 0 bases, with 21 bases between them. This CDR3 spans 19 amino acids. The CDR3 protein is CASSQNPAGAYSGANVLTF. DNA for the CDR3: TGTGCCAGCTCTCAAAACCCGGCAGGGGCTTACTCTGGGGCCAACGTCCTGACTTTC.

This rearrangement joins TRBV7-9 to TRBJ1-4; 10 bases align to TRBD1. V trimming: 2 bases; J trimming: 8 bases; junction bases outside the gene matches: 2. Germline lookup yields CDR1 SEHNR and CDR2 FQNEAQ (reference sequence). The CDR3 is made up of 14 amino acids. Here the CDR3 DNA reads TGTGCCAGCAGCTTAAGACAGGGGGCGGAAAAACTGTTTTTT. It yields the protein CASSLRQGAEKLFF.

With regard to this clone: Sequence at one end of the junction differs from germline and may be a read error. The chain combines TRBV3-1 (or the pseudogene TRBV3-2) with TRBJ1-2; 7 bases are a match to TRBD1. The V gene's germline CDR1 is LGHDT and CDR2 YNNKEL (reference sequence). This CDR3 has 13 residues. CDR3 region: CASSQGRTGHLSF. Here the CDR3 DNA reads TGTGCCAGCAGCCAGGGGAGGACAGGACACCTCTCCTTC.

This clone was counted a few times. The chain is built from TRBV27 and TRBJ2-7, with 9 positions matching TRBD1. The ends lost 5 bases at V and 2 bases at J; junction bases unmatched: 4. The CDR3 sequence is 14 residues long. CDR1 and CDR2 (germline): MNHEY, SMNVEV (reference sequence). In DNA, the CDR3 is TGTGCCAGCAGTCCCGGACAGGGGACCTACGAGCAGTACTTC. This codes for CASSPGQGTYEQYF.

This sequence joins TRBV5-1 and TRBJ2-7, with 9 bases aligning to TRBD2. The V gene end was trimmed by 2 bases and the J gene end by 7 bases; junction bases not matched to a gene: 10. The germline V gene has CDR1 SGHRS and CDR2 YFSETQ. There are 15 residues in the CDR3. The CDR3 DNA reads as TGCGCCAGCAGCTTTAGTCCTAGCGGGATAGGGGAGCAGTACTTC. Translated, it gives CASSFSPSGIGEQYF.

The chain uses TRBV30 and TRBJ2-7, with D uncertain. Trimming pared 0 bases from V and 0 bases from J, leaving 9 bases between. Germline loops: CDR1 GTSNPN, CDR2 SVGIG (reference sequence). The CDR3 contains 14 residues. The CDR3 sequence: CAWSVGGSSYEQYF. The DNA of the CDR3 is TGTGCCTGGAGTGTAGGCGGTAGCTCCTACGAGCAGTACTTC.

V gene TRBV5-1 combines with J gene TRBJ1-2; the match to TRBD1 covers 8 bases. The CDR3 is 13 amino acids. The germline V gene has CDR1 SGHRS and CDR2 YFSETQ. J gave up 6 bases and V 5 bases, and 6 bases lay outside the gene matches. The CDR3 region has the DNA TGCGCCAGCAGTTTCGGACAGGGAGATGGCTACACCTTC. Translating it yields CASSFGQGDGYTF.

The chain joins TRBV7-6 to TRBJ2-2; 7 bases agree with TRBD1. Germline trimming cut 3 bases from V and 4 bases from J; bases unmatched to any gene: 2. Germline CDR1 and CDR2: SGHVS and FNYEAQ. The length of the CDR3 is 14 residues. The CDR3 protein is CASSFNRGTGELFF. The CDR3 DNA reads TGTGCCAGCAGCTTTAACAGGGGCACCGGGGAGCTGTTTTTT.

This chain joins TRBV10-3 and TRBJ1-5; D gene ambiguous. Germline-derived CDR1 and CDR2 are ENHRY and SYGVKD. This CDR3 contains 16 residues. V gave up 3 bases and J gave up 2 bases, with 14 bases separating them. CDR3 nucleotide sequence: TGTGCCATCAGTGAAGGATTAGGAGGCGGCAATCAGCCCCAGCATTTT. Residues: CAISEGLGGGNQPQHF.